The TCR beta chain under discussion was sequenced for a study of blood T cell repertoires in COVID-19. Study in general: Both acute and convalescent COVID-19 samples were obtained from the United States, Italy and Spain. From T cells, B-cell-depleted T cells, or PBMCs came the material, which was cDNA or gDNA.

In the original analysis: Amplification of reference gene primers was used by the study to estimate nucleated cell counts. The data were produced by immunoSEQ multiplex PCR, yet TCRdb's version contains in-frame clones alone and is incomplete. V and J calls plus clone size are reproduced from that table; the DNA served to infer D and trimming. The profile covers 190,000 or so clones, with 85% to 90% appearing a single time and about 0.95% taken by the ten largest. The CDR3 spans 14 residues. Germline assignment: CDR1 SGHKS and CDR2 YYEKEE (reference sequence). Trimming at V came to 4 bases and at J to 2 bases, leaving 6 bases not matched to a gene.

The sequencing sample was made of peripheral blood. The chain joins TRBV5-5 to TRBJ2-7, with TRBD1 matching over 7 bases. The TCR comes from a woman aged 18-35 years who had recovered from COVID-19. The CDR3 loop reads CASSGRQGAYEQYV. The CDR3 DNA follows: TGTGCCAGCAGCGGAAGACAGGGTGCCTACGAGCAGTACGTC.